These T cell receptor beta chains were read from a single sample in a study of cytomegalovirus exposure and HLA in healthy donors. Libraries were prepared by immunoSEQ multiplex PCR; TCRdb keeps only in-frame clonotypes and omits some of them. Here the sample spans roughly 200,000 clones, 82% being singletons. Sample: PBMCs. Receptors were obtained from a middle-aged woman in good health and CMV-seronegative. Each CDR3 is given with its conserved first and last residue. D genes are given only for firm matches. Expanded clones are given a class, and other clones once, few, many or no size at all.

v_call	d_call	clone_size	j_call	cdr3_nt	cdr3_aa
TRBV25-1	TRBD2	-	TRBJ2-1	TGTGCCAGCAGTCGGCTAGCGGACAATGAGCAGTTCTTC	CASSRLADNEQFF
TRBV5-5	TRBD1	few	TRBJ1-5	TGTGCCAGCAGCTTGGAGGGCGGTCAGGGGGCGAATCAGCCCCAGCATTTT	CASSLEGGQGANQPQHF
TRBV5-4	TRBD1	-	TRBJ1-3	TGTGCCAGCAGCGGGGACAGGGGGGACACCATATATTTT	CASSGDRGDTIYF
TRBV2	TRBD1	-	TRBJ2-7	TGTGCCAGCAGTGAAAGACAGGGAATAAGTTGGTTCGAGCAGTACTTC	CASSERQGISWFEQYF
TRBV4-3	-	-	TRBJ2-5	TGCGCCAGCAGCCAAGAGTTTCAGGGCTTACAAGAGACCCAGTACTTC	CASSQEFQGLQETQYF
TRBV27	-	few	TRBJ1-1	TGTGCCAGCAGTTTATTGGGACACTTGAACACTGAAGCTTTCTTT	CASSLLGHLNTEAFF
TRBV10-3	-	-	TRBJ2-7	TGTGCCATCAGTGATGAAACGAGCTCCTACGAGCAGTACTTC	CAISDETSSYEQYF
TRBV10-3	TRBD1	-	TRBJ2-2	TGTGCCATCAGTGGCAACACAGGGGGTTCCGGGGAGCTGTTTTTT	CAISGNTGGSGELFF
TRBV5-1	TRBD1	few	TRBJ1-1	TGCGCCAGCAGCTCCCTGACAGGGCAGAACACTGAAGCTTTCTTT	CASSSLTGQNTEAFF
TRBV10-2	-	few	TRBJ2-1	TGCGCCAGCACGGGAGTCCATGAGCAGTTCTTC	CASTGVHEQFF
TRBV16	TRBD1	once	TRBJ2-2	TGTGCCAGCAGCCAATCGCCTGGGACAGGGGAGACCGGGGAGCTGTTTTTT	CASSQSPGTGETGELFF
TRBV11-3	-	once	TRBJ2-2	TGTGCCAGCAGCTTAGATGACTACCCCGGGGAGCTGTTTTTT	CASSLDDYPGELFF
TRBV7-2	-	-	TRBJ1-4	TGTGCCAGCAGCTTAGGACAGCACTCAACTAATGAAAAACTGTTTTTT	CASSLGQHSTNEKLFF
TRBV5-4	-	-	TRBJ2-7	TGTGCCAGCAGCCTACAGGGTTCCTACGAGCAGTACTTC	CASSLQGSYEQYF
TRBV6-5	-	-	TRBJ2-7	TGTGCCAGCAGTTACCGGGACTCTCACGAGCAGTACTTC	CASSYRDSHEQYF
TRBV7-2	-	-	TRBJ2-1	TGTGCCAGCAGCTCCCTCCGGGACTATGAGCAGTTCTTC	CASSSLRDYEQFF
TRBV5-1	-	-	TRBJ2-7	TGCGCCAGCAGCTTAACGAACAGGGAAGATGGGCAGTACTTC	CASSLTNREDGQYF
TRBV28	TRBD1	-	TRBJ1-3	TGTGCCAGCAGCCGGACAGGGCTCAGCTCTGGAAACACCATATATTTT	CASSRTGLSSGNTIYF
TRBV14	TRBD2	once	TRBJ2-1	TGTGCCAGCAGCCAGGATGGGACTAGCGGGGGGGCATTCTCCTACAATGAGCAGTTCTTC	CASSQDGTSGGAFSYNEQFF
TRBV15	-	-	TRBJ2-1	TGTGCCACCAGCAGAGCCGGGACACTCTACAATGAGCAGTTCTTC	CATSRAGTLYNEQFF
TRBV7-9	TRBD2	-	TRBJ2-1	TGTGCCAGCAGCCCCGCGGTAGCGGGAGGAAATGAGCAGTTCTTC	CASSPAVAGGNEQFF
TRBV4-3	TRBD1	-	TRBJ1-2	TGCGCCAGCAGTCCGGCGGCAGGGGGCGGCTCTAACTATGGCTACACCTTC	CASSPAAGGGSNYGYTF
TRBV11-3	-	-	TRBJ2-7	TGTGCCAGCAGCTTAGATTTGATAGGGGGTCAATACGAGCAGTACTTC	CASSLDLIGGQYEQYF
TRBV27	-	-	TRBJ2-2	TGTGCCAGCAGTTTAGTTGCGGCCGGGGAGCTGTTTTTT	CASSLVAAGELFF
TRBV30	-	few	TRBJ1-6	TGTGCCTGGAGCAACAGGGCTACGGCACCCCTCCACTTT	CAWSNRATAPLHF
TRBV5-4	-	-	TRBJ1-6	TGTGCCAGCAGCTTCGGACAGAGGCCAAATTCACCCCTCCACTTT	CASSFGQRPNSPLHF
TRBV12-5	-	-	TRBJ1-3	TGTGCTAGTGGTTTGGTGGGGCAGGGGCTGAACACCATATATTTT	CASGLVGQGLNTIYF
TRBV5-5	-	-	TRBJ2-7	TGTGCCAGCAGCTCCAGGGGAGTCTACGAGCAGTACTTC	CASSSRGVYEQYF
TRBV13	TRBD1	-	TRBJ1-2	TGTGCCAGCAGCCCGACAGGGGACGGCTACACCTTC	CASSPTGDGYTF
TRBV15	-	-	TRBJ1-2	TGTGCCACCAGCAGTAACAGGGATCCTAACTATGGCTACACCTTC	CATSSNRDPNYGYTF
TRBV27	-	-	TRBJ2-5	TGTGCCAGCAGCGTCGGGGAGACCCAGTACTTC	CASSVGETQYF
TRBV11-2	TRBD2	-	TRBJ2-2	TGTGCCAGCAGCTTAGAGGGCGCGGGGAGGGGCGGGGAGCTGTTTTTT	CASSLEGAGRGGELFF
TRBV7-2	TRBD2	-	TRBJ2-1	TGTGCCAGCAGCTTAGCGGGGTGGGGGGGGAACAATGAGCAGTTCTTC	CASSLAGWGGNNEQFF
TRBV5-8	-	-	TRBJ1-5	TGTGCCAGCAGCTTGGAACTCAATAGCAATCAGCCCCAGCATTTT	CASSLELNSNQPQHF
TRBV2	TRBD1	-	TRBJ1-6	TGTGCCAGCAGTCGGGACAGGGGAAATTCACCCCTCCACTTT	CASSRDRGNSPLHF
TRBV5-1	TRBD1	few	TRBJ2-1	TGCGCCAGCAGCTTGGAAGTGACAGGGGGCAATGAGCAGTTCTTC	CASSLEVTGGNEQFF
TRBV4-1	-	-	TRBJ1-6	TGCGCCAGCAGCCAATTAGCAGGGAATTCATCCCTCCACTTT	CASSQLAGNSSLHF
TRBV6-1	-	-	TRBJ1-2	TGTGCCAGCAGCCCGCACCTCGTTTTGGAGGGCTACACCTTC	CASSPHLVLEGYTF
TRBV9	-	-	TRBJ2-7	TGTGCCAGACCTCGAGAGGGCGACGAGCAGTACTTC	CARPREGDEQYF
TRBV5-1	-	-	TRBJ1-2	TGCGCCAGCAGCCCCTCTCCCTCGGGACAAACCTATGGCTACACCTTC	CASSPSPSGQTYGYTF
TRBV6-5	-	-	TRBJ1-1	TGTGCCAGCAGTACCTCAGGGGTCGGCACTGAAGCTTTCTTT	CASSTSGVGTEAFF
TRBV5-1	-	few	TRBJ2-3	TGCGCCAGCAGCTTGGCGACAGGTTACACAGATACGCAGTATTTT	CASSLATGYTDTQYF
TRBV19	-	-	TRBJ1-1	TGTGCCAGTAGGGACAGAACAGGTGAAGCTTTCTTT	CASRDRTGEAFF
TRBV6-5	-	-	TRBJ1-2	TGTGCCAGCATTCACAGGGCGGGAGGTGGCTACACCTTC	CASIHRAGGGYTF
TRBV2	TRBD1	-	TRBJ2-3	TGTGCCAGCTGGAATATTCGGACAGGGGGCAACCCAGATACGCAGTATTTT	CASWNIRTGGNPDTQYF
TRBV7-2	-	once	TRBJ1-3	TGTGCCAGCAGCCCCATGCCTACGTGGGGAAACACCATATATTTT	CASSPMPTWGNTIYF
TRBV7-2	-	-	TRBJ1-1	TGTGCCAGCAGCTTTAGACGGGGGAACACTGAAGCTTTCTTT	CASSFRRGNTEAFF
TRBV9	TRBD2	-	TRBJ2-1	TGTGCCAGCAGCGTATCGCCCCGAGCGGGGGCCCCCAATGAGCAGTTCTTC	CASSVSPRAGAPNEQFF
TRBV7-9	-	-	TRBJ2-3	TGTGCCAGCAGCGGGGGCTCCGGGGGGAGAACAGATACGCAGTATTTT	CASSGGSGGRTDTQYF
TRBV9	-	once	TRBJ2-4	TGTGCCAGCAGCGTAGATGAGGGAACAAGCATTCAGTACTTC	CASSVDEGTSIQYF
TRBV27	TRBD1	-	TRBJ2-7	TGTGCCAGCAGTTTGGACAGGGGGCACTACGAGCAGTACTTC	CASSLDRGHYEQYF
TRBV7-9	TRBD1	-	TRBJ1-1	TGTGCCAGCAGCCCCCAAACAGGGGGAGCTTTCTTT	CASSPQTGGAFF
TRBV5-1	-	-	TRBJ1-2	TGCGCCAGCAGCTTGGTTCTACAGAGCGGTGGCTACACCTTC	CASSLVLQSGGYTF
TRBV7-9	TRBD2	-	TRBJ2-5	TGTTCCAGTATAGCGGGAGCAGGGACCCAGTACTTC	CSSIAGAGTQYF
TRBV5-6	-	-	TRBJ1-2	TGTGCCAGCAGCCTTCTAACTTATGGCTACACCTTC	CASSLLTYGYTF
TRBV19	-	-	TRBJ1-4	TGTGCCAGTAGTATAGATTTCGGACAGATTAATGAAAAACTGTTTTTT	CASSIDFGQINEKLFF
TRBV19	-	-	TRBJ1-5	TGTGCCAGTACCCCTAGGGAGGGCCTCGGGCCCAATCAGCCCCAGCATTTT	CASTPREGLGPNQPQHF